This entry describes one T cell receptor beta chain. Its antigen is unknown. The sample is drawn from a study of shared clonotypes between healthy human individuals. Study-wide results and limits: Tissue TCR repertoires likely differ from these blood-only repertoires. Larger estimated richness was generally seen in naive subsets than in memory subsets. Few donors limited the genetic and exposure-history diversity represented.

The CDR3 contains 12 residues. The germline CDR1 and CDR2 sequences are SGHDT and YYEEEE. V was shortened by 1 base and J by 5 bases, with 7 bases between the two germline ends. The data were produced by immunoSEQ multiplex PCR, yet TCRdb's version contains in-frame clones alone and is incomplete. The sample yields 2 million to 2.5 million clones, 92% seen once. The clonotype was recovered from a young man in good health. Some clones in this sample may be carry-over from other donors' samples. J is TRBJ2-7 and V is TRBV5-6, with D unclear. The sequencing sample was made of naive CD4+ T cells from PBMCs. Stated subset: CD45RA+ positively selected. The CDR3 region has the DNA TGTGCCAGCAGCTTGCTAGAGGACGAGCAGTACTTC. Translating gives CASSLLEDEQYF.